Shown below are 29 T cell receptor beta chains from a single sample sequenced in a study of T cells in Graves' hyperthyroidism and ophthalmopathy. Amplified regions were TCR beta CDR3 sequences from RNA transcripts. HTBI primers were the set used in a first-round RT-PCR of the TCR CDR3. In TCRdb, the multiplex PCR reads were re-called with MiXCR into one record per CDR3 protein. The sample yields about 610,000 distinct CDR3 sequences, approximately 15% seen once. The sequenced material came from blood. These receptors originate from a woman aged 40 to 49 with Graves' ophthalmopathy.

In this sample, this clonotype turned up a few times. CDR3 region: CASSSGHTNTGELFF. Here the CDR3 DNA reads TGTGCCAGCAGTTCGGGACATACGAACACCGGGGAGCTGTTTTTT. This rearrangement joins TRBV28 to TRBJ2-2; D is perhaps TRBD1 (6 bases). The V gene's germline CDR1 is MDHEN and CDR2 SYDVKM. Trimming pared 4 bases from V and 0 bases from J, leaving 9 bases between. The CDR3 runs to 15 residues.

This clonotype showed up many times. The CDR3 nucleotides are TGTGCCAGTACCAGAGCGCAGGGAGGCGAGCAGTACTTC. It codes for CASTRAQGGEQYF. The chain is built from TRBV19 and TRBJ2-7; D possibly corresponds to TRBD2 (6 bases). V lost 7 bases and J lost 6, with 16 bases in between. This CDR3 spans 13 amino acids. Germline values: CDR1 LNHDA, CDR2 SQIVND (reference sequence).

This clonotype was recorded at least ten times. Germline is not matched at one junction end, which may reflect a read error. The rearrangement links TRBV7-8 to TRBJ2-3; tentatively, D is TRBD2 (6 bases). The CDR3 extends over 14 amino acids. Germline CDR1 is SGHVS and CDR2 is FQNEAQ. The CDR3 coding sequence is TGTGCCAGCAGCCCCGGGAGCTTGGTAGATACGCAGTGTTTT. Encoded protein: CASSPGSLVDTQCF.

Ten or more counts support this clonotype. This chain joins TRBV25-1 and TRBJ1-3; D unresolved. CDR1 is MGHDK, CDR2 SYGVNS, per germline. Trimming took off 3 bases at V and 1 base at J, with 7 bases between the two ends. The CDR3 runs 14 residues. The CDR3 is CASSDKLSGNTIYF. The CDR3 DNA sequence: TGTGCCAGCAGTGACAAATTATCTGGAAACACCATATATTTT.

In this sample, this clonotype turned up many times. The chain couples TRBV20-1 to TRBJ2-2; 8 nucleotides line up with TRBD2. The CDR3 contains 14 residues. The V segment lost 6 bases and the J segment 4 bases; nucleotides outside the gene matches: 7. Germline CDR1 is DFQATT and CDR2 is SNEGSKA (reference sequence). The CDR3 DNA sequence: TGCAGTGCCGAGCGGGGGCGCGGCACCGGGGAGCTGTTTTTT. This translates into CSAERGRGTGELFF.

The CDR3 nucleotides are TGTGCCAGCAGTTTGGGGGTTGGTGGTTCACCCCTCCACTTT. It specifies CASSLGVGGSPLHF. The chain employs TRBV12-3 or TRBV12-4 and TRBJ1-6; D might be TRBD1 (5 bases). V lost 3 bases and J lost 9, with 12 bases in between. CDR3 length: 14 residues.

This clonotype has a count of ten or more. The chain uses TRBV2 and TRBJ2-7; tentatively, D is TRBD2 (5 bases). In germline, CDR1 is SNHLY, CDR2 FYNNEI. Trimming left V 8 bases short and J 2 bases short, with 13 bases between. This CDR3 has 13 amino acids. This CDR3 is CASRTGWAYEQYF. In DNA, the CDR3 is TGTGCCAGCCGGACGGGGTGGGCCTACGAGCAGTACTTC.

This clonotype was recorded a few times. CDR3 sequence: CASSLLNWGEQYF. CDR3 DNA: TGTGCCAGCAGCCTACTTAACTGGGGGGAGCAGTACTTC. The chain couples TRBV7-2 to TRBJ2-7; D possibly uses TRBD1 or TRBD2 (5 bases each). The V and J ends lost 5 bases and 7 bases respectively, with 15 bases between them. The germline V gene has CDR1 SGHTA and CDR2 FQGNSA. The CDR3 length is 13 residues.

This clonotype was counted only a few times. The chain combines TRBV7-2 with TRBJ2-5, with unresolved D. V was cut by 0 bases and J by 3 bases, with 11 bases left in between. CDR1 and CDR2 from the germline V gene are SGHTA and FQGNSA. This CDR3 has 15 residues. The CDR3 sequence is CASSLALDTKETQYF. DNA for the CDR3: TGTGCCAGCAGCTTAGCGCTAGATACAAAAGAGACCCAGTACTTC.

V usage is TRBV19 and J usage is TRBJ1-2; 8 positions match TRBD1. Germline V CDR1 and CDR2: LNHDA, SQIVND (reference sequence). This CDR3 is built from 17 residues. The ends lost 4 bases at V and 6 bases at J; junction bases unmatched: 16. This CDR3 is CASSSPQGALFKNGYTF. DNA for the CDR3: TGTGCCAGTAGTAGCCCCCAGGGGGCCCTATTTAAAAATGGCTACACCTTC.

V gene TRBV15 combines with J gene TRBJ1-1; 10 bases match TRBD1. Per germline, CDR1 LNHNV and CDR2 YYDKDF (reference sequence). The CDR3 loop spans 15 amino acids. Trimming at V came to 3 bases and at J to 1 base, leaving 2 bases not matched to a gene. CDR3 residues: CATSSRDRGNTEAFF. The DNA of the CDR3 is TGTGCCACCAGCAGCCGGGACAGGGGGAACACTGAAGCTTTCTTT. Complete variable domain (other parts from reference TRBV15 and TRBJ1-1): DAMVIQNPRYQVTQFGKPVTLSCSQTLNHNVMYWYQQKSSQAPKLLFHYYDKDFNNEADTPDNFQSRRPNTSFCFLDIRSPGLGDTAMYLCATSSRDRGNTEAFFGQGTRLTVV.

This clonotype has more than one count but fewer than ten. As DNA, the CDR3 is TGTGCCAGCTCACCGGGACAGGGGTTTTCTGGGGCCAACGTCCTGACTTTC. Protein: CASSPGQGFSGANVLTF. The V call is TRBV18, the J call TRBJ2-6; 10 bases fit TRBD1. The CDR3 has 17 residues. V lost 3 bases to trimming and J lost 1 base; unmatched junction nucleotides: 3. Per germline, CDR1 KGHSH and CDR2 LQKENI.

This clonotype appeared many times. CDR3 DNA sequence: TGTGCCAGTAGCCAGACAGGGCGCACTGAAGCTTTCTTT. As protein: CASSQTGRTEAFF. The chain is built from TRBV19 and TRBJ1-1; the match to TRBD1 covers 7 bases. Germline CDR1 reads LNHDA; CDR2 reads SQIVND (reference sequence). The CDR3 runs 13 residues. Germline trimming cut 6 bases from V and 4 bases from J; bases unmatched to any gene: 5.

The gene calls are TRBV11-2 and TRBJ2-7; D could derive from TRBD1 or TRBD2 (5 bases each). This CDR3 has 15 amino acids. The germline V gene has CDR1 SGHAT and CDR2 FQNNGV. The V end was cut by 3 bases, the J end by 2 bases, with 14 bases between. The CDR3 DNA reads TGTGCCAGCAGCTTGGGTTGGGACCCAGCCTACGAGCAGTACTTC. This translates into CASSLGWDPAYEQYF.

This clonotype appeared many times. V is TRBV20-1 and J is TRBJ1-5; D may be TRBD1 (5 bases). V was shortened by 2 bases and J by 6 bases, with 11 bases between the two germline ends. The CDR3 runs to 13 residues. Germline CDR1 reads DFQATT; CDR2 reads SNEGSKA (reference sequence). The CDR3 nucleotides read TGCAGTGCTAGACAGGGCTCAACTCAGCCCCAGCATTTT. Translating gives CSARQGSTQPQHF.

This clonotype occurred a few times. The chain links TRBV28 to TRBJ1-6; 8 nucleotides agree with TRBD1. The CDR3 loop spans 16 amino acids. V lost 3 bases and J lost 9; bases outside the gene matches: 10. Germline V lookup: CDR1 MDHEN, CDR2 SYDVKM. In DNA, the CDR3 is TGTGCCAGCAGTTTTCCAGGACAGGGTGATAGTTCACCCCTCCACTTT. As protein: CASSFPGQGDSSPLHF.

Details on this clonotype: A read error may account for a junction end that differs from germline. This chain uses TRBV25-1 with TRBJ1-2; D gene ambiguous. Germline CDR1 MGHDK, CDR2 SYGVNS. This CDR3 has 12 residues. CDR3 loop: CACSLTGDGYTF. Here the CDR3 DNA reads TGTGCCTGCAGTCTTACGGGCGATGGCTACACCTTC.

The chain employs TRBV6-2 or TRBV6-3 and TRBJ2-7; 14 bases map to TRBD2. The CDR3 totals 18 residues. Germline V gene sequence: CDR1 MNHEY, CDR2 SVGEGT. The junction had 10 bases not matched to a gene; V was cut back by 4 bases and J by 2 bases. Written as DNA, the CDR3 is TGTGCCAGCAGTTTTCGGCCGGGACTAGCGGGAGCTACCTACGAGCAGTACTTC. It encodes CASSFRPGLAGATYEQYF.

This clonotype was recorded at least ten times. The gene calls are TRBV28 and TRBJ2-7; D may be TRBD2 (6 bases). Trimming took off 2 bases at V and 5 bases at J, with 16 bases between the two ends. CDR1 and CDR2 from the germline V gene are MDHEN and SYDVKM. This CDR3 spans 15 amino acids. Here the CDR3 reads CASSLRLGRFHEQYF. The CDR3 DNA sequence: TGTGCCAGCAGTTTACGACTAGGCCGATTCCACGAGCAGTACTTC.

This clonotype was found many times. The CDR3 nucleotides are TGCAGTGCTAGCTGGGTGGGGCAGGGGAACACTGAAGCTTTCTTT. Translation: CSASWVGQGNTEAFF. The rearrangement uses TRBV20-1 and TRBJ1-1; tentative D call: TRBD1 (5 bases). This CDR3 contains 15 residues. The germline V and J ends were trimmed by 3 bases and 1 base, with 15 bases remaining between them. CDR1 DFQATT and CDR2 SNEGSKA come from the germline V gene (reference sequence).

This rearrangement joins TRBV6-5 to TRBJ2-7; the D call may be TRBD1 or TRBD2 (5 bases each). The V gene's germline CDR1 is MNHEY and CDR2 SVGAGI. This CDR3 comprises 14 residues. Trimming left V 2 bases short and J 6 bases short, with 14 bases between. The CDR3 sequence is CASSYQGRWGEQYF. The CDR3 DNA is TGTGCCAGCAGTTACCAGGGACGTTGGGGCGAGCAGTACTTC.

This chain links TRBV29-1 with TRBJ2-3; D unresolved. The CDR3 length is 14 residues. CDR1 and CDR2 (germline): SQVTM, ANQGSEA. V gave up 2 bases and J gave up 1 base, with 10 bases separating them. CDR3 residues: CSVERLVGTDTQYF. The CDR3 coding sequence is TGCAGCGTTGAACGGCTGGTTGGCACAGATACGCAGTATTTT.

The rearrangement joins TRBV12-3 or TRBV12-4 to TRBJ1-2; D not resolved. V was clipped by 3 bases and J by 8 bases, with 13 bases between them. This CDR3 has 13 residues. For the CDR3, the DNA is TGTGCCAGCAGTTTGAAAGGGCGAGGGGGCTACACCTTC. Translation gives CASSLKGRGGYTF.

The chain couples TRBV12-3 or TRBV12-4 to TRBJ2-6, with D perhaps matching TRBD1 (6 bases). This CDR3 comprises 14 residues. The germline V and J ends were trimmed by 3 bases and 3 bases, with 6 bases remaining between them. DNA for the CDR3: TGTGCCAGCAGTTTCAGGGGTGGGGCCAACGTCCTGACTTTC. Protein product: CASSFRGGANVLTF.

V usage is TRBV20-1 and J usage is TRBJ2-5; maybe TRBD2 (5 bases). The germline CDR1 and CDR2 sequences are DFQATT and SNEGSKA (reference sequence). V lost 3 bases, J lost 5 bases, and 16 bases lay in between. The CDR3 covers 14 residues. In DNA form, the CDR3 reads TGCAGTGCTAGGCGCGGCGGAGGACGGGAGACCCAGTACTTC. This encodes CSARRGGGRETQYF.

In the case of this clonotype: A much larger clone sits a single nucleotide away, making a read error possible. The chain recombines TRBV11-2 with TRBJ1-1, with 7 bases fitting TRBD1. Trimming cost V 0 bases and J 2 bases; bases outside gene matches: 9. The CDR3 is 17 amino acids. Germline V CDR1 and CDR2: SGHAT, FQNNGV. This chain's CDR3 is CASSLDYRGYLNTEAFF. Written as DNA, the CDR3 is TGTGCCAGCAGCTTAGACTACAGGGGTTATCTCAACACTGAAGCTTTCTTT.

This clonotype was counted ten times or more. The genes are TRBV28 and TRBJ1-2; D possibly corresponds to TRBD1 (5 bases). Looked up from germline, CDR1 is MDHEN and CDR2 is SYDVKM. The CDR3 contains 14 residues. The ends were cut back, 7 bases at V and 6 bases at J, with 18 bases in the middle. DNA for the CDR3: TGTGCCAGCATGGTCCCAGGGCCTGGGGATGGCTACACCTTC. Its protein product is CASMVPGPGDGYTF.

This clonotype was counted ten times or more. The CDR3, as DNA: TGTGCCACCAAGCCGGGACACCTCCAAGAGACCCAGTACTTC. Amino acids: CATKPGHLQETQYF. The genes are TRBV15 and TRBJ2-5; TRBD1 might be the D (6 bases). Germline lookup yields CDR1 LNHNV and CDR2 YYDKDF (reference sequence). The CDR3 runs 14 residues. V gave up 7 bases and J gave up 1 base, with 13 bases separating them.

In this sample, this clonotype turned up a few times. The rearrangement uses TRBV6-1 and TRBJ1-1; D is ambiguous. Germline V CDR1 and CDR2: MNHNS, SASEGT. The CDR3 extends over 14 amino acids. V gave up 8 bases and J gave up 4 bases, with 17 bases separating them. The CDR3 nucleotides read TGTGCCAGCGATAGATTTCGTGGAGGCACTGAAGCTTTCTTT. Encoded protein: CASDRFRGGTEAFF.